Presented here are 23 T cell receptor beta chains from one specimen sequenced in a study of blood T cell repertoires in COVID-19. The protocol was immunoSEQ multiplex PCR, while the TCRdb copy is restricted to in-frame clones and leaves out a portion. The table records tens of thousands of clones, roughly 84% of them present only once. The sequenced material came from peripheral blood. The receptors were sampled from a woman between 70 and 85 years old with acute or convalescent COVID-19.

This chain links TRBV29-1 with TRBJ2-7, with D maybe TRBD2 (6 bases). Trimming stripped 5 bases from V and 1 base from J, with 12 bases between. The CDR3 has 13 residues. Germline loops: CDR1 SQVTM, CDR2 ANQGSEA. CDR3 in amino acids: CSVIKRASYEQYF. Here the CDR3 DNA reads TGCAGCGTTATAAAGCGGGCGTCCTACGAGCAGTACTTC.

This chain connects TRBV19 to TRBJ2-3, with TRBD1 matching over 10 bases. Trimming removed 4 bases from V and 2 bases from J; junction bases left unmatched: 6. The germline V gene has CDR1 LNHDA and CDR2 SQIVND (reference sequence). The CDR3 runs 16 residues. CDR3 in DNA: TGTGCCAGTAGTACCAGGGACAGGGGATACACAGATACGCAGTATTTT. It specifies CASSTRDRGYTDTQYF.

This rearrangement joins TRBV15 to TRBJ1-6; maybe TRBD1 (6 bases). Trimming removed 3 bases from V and 8 bases from J, with 11 bases in between. CDR3 length equals 14 residues. Germline V gene data show CDR1 as LNHNV and CDR2 as YYDKDF (reference sequence). CDR3 DNA: TGTGCCACCAGCAGTGGACAGTTCGATTCACCCCTCCACTTT. This gives the protein CATSSGQFDSPLHF.

The rearrangement uses TRBV3-1 (or the pseudogene TRBV3-2) and TRBJ2-7, with D possibly matching TRBD2 (6 bases). The V end lost 4 bases, the J end lost 2 bases, and 9 bases lay between the germline ends. Per germline, CDR1 LGHDT and CDR2 YNNKEL (reference sequence). This CDR3 has 13 amino acids. The CDR3 is CASSLGLPYEQYF. For the CDR3, the DNA is TGTGCCAGCAGCCTGGGACTCCCCTACGAGCAGTACTTC.

The chain uses TRBV5-4 and TRBJ2-7; D perhaps matches TRBD2 (6 bases). This CDR3 spans 19 amino acids. CDR1 SGHNT and CDR2 YYREEE come from the germline V gene (reference sequence). The V and J ends lost 4 bases and 0 bases respectively, with 26 bases between them. The CDR3 DNA reads TGTGCCAGCAGCCCGAGCGGAGGGTGGAGCGGAAATCACTCCTACGAGCAGTACTTC. Its translation: CASSPSGGWSGNHSYEQYF.

This chain uses TRBV13 with TRBJ2-5, with D tentatively TRBD2 (6 bases). CDR1 and CDR2 from the germline V gene are PRHDT and FYEKMQ (reference sequence). The CDR3 consists of 14 residues. V lost 5 bases, J lost 2 bases, and 12 bases lay in between. Here the CDR3 reads CASSLRGMQETQYF. DNA for the CDR3: TGTGCCAGCAGCCTCCGGGGGATGCAAGAGACCCAGTACTTC.

The chain links TRBV6-5 to TRBJ2-7; 8 positions agree with TRBD1. The V and J ends lost 6 bases and 6 bases, in that order; junction bases with no gene match: 7. CDR1 is MNHEY, CDR2 SVGAGI, per germline. This CDR3 region has 13 residues. For the CDR3, the DNA is TGTGCCAGCAGCTTAGGGACAGGCGGCGAGCAGTACTTC. Its protein product is CASSLGTGGEQYF.

The chain uses TRBV12-3 or TRBV12-4 and TRBJ1-4; D perhaps matches TRBD1 (5 bases). This CDR3 comprises 13 residues. The chain's CDR3 is CATAGRPYEKLFF. CDR3 DNA sequence: TGTGCTACGGCGGGACGGCCATATGAAAAACTGTTTTTT.

This sequence joins TRBV3-1 (or the pseudogene TRBV3-2) and TRBJ1-2, with D possibly TRBD1 on 5 matching bases. CDR1 and CDR2 (germline): LGHDT, YNNKEL (reference sequence). This CDR3 contains 14 residues. V dropped 3 bases and J dropped 9 bases, with 17 bases sitting between them. DNA for the CDR3: TGTGCCAGCAGCCAGAAAGGAGGGGCTCGGAGCTACACCTTC. This encodes CASSQKGGARSYTF.

This clone has just a few counts. The V gene is TRBV5-4, the J gene TRBJ1-1, with 7 positions matching TRBD1. In germline, CDR1 is SGHNT, CDR2 YYREEE (reference sequence). Unmatched junction bases numbered 6, after V lost 0 bases and J lost 4 bases. The CDR3 loop spans 15 amino acids. The CDR3: CASSLGGGVGTEAFF. CDR3 coding DNA: TGTGCCAGCAGCTTGGGAGGGGGCGTAGGCACTGAAGCTTTCTTT.

In its sample, this clone was seen once. CDR3 nucleotide sequence: TGTGCCAGCAGCCAAGAGTTTGGCAGGGCTAAACCCTATGGCTACACCTTC. It encodes CASSQEFGRAKPYGYTF. This chain uses TRBV14 with TRBJ1-2; a possible D gene is TRBD1 (5 bases). The CDR3 is made up of 17 amino acids. The germline CDR1 and CDR2 sequences are SGHDN and FVKESK. Trimming removed 0 bases from V and 4 bases from J, with 18 bases in between.

The CDR3 spells CAWSEGIGNQPQHF. DNA of the CDR3: TGTGCCTGGAGCGAGGGCATAGGCAATCAGCCCCAGCATTTT. J is TRBJ1-5 and V is TRBV30, with D unresolved. The CDR3 has 14 amino acids. The germline V and J ends were trimmed by 3 bases and 2 bases, with 11 bases remaining between them. Germline V gene sequence: CDR1 GTSNPN, CDR2 SVGIG (reference sequence).

The V and J genes are TRBV3-1 (or the pseudogene TRBV3-2) and TRBJ1-1; TRBD1 aligns across 8 bases. With V trimmed by 2 bases and J by 1 base, 6 bases remained unmatched. The CDR3 totals 16 residues. Per the germline V gene, CDR1 is LGHDT and CDR2 is YNNKEL (reference sequence). CDR3 coding DNA: TGTGCCAGCAGCCAACGGACAGGGAAACAGAACACTGAAGCTTTCTTT. Protein: CASSQRTGKQNTEAFF.

The chain joins TRBV7-5 to TRBJ2-5; no DNA check was done on the table's D call, TRBD2. TRBV7-5 is flagged as a pseudogene. This CDR3 has 20 amino acids. The chain's CDR3 is CARSLDGGRTPYSIQETQYF. The CDR3 region has the DNA TGTGCCAGAAGCTTAGATGGCGGGAGGACCCCATACTCCATCCAAGAGACCCAGTACTTC.

The sample holds one count of this clone. J is TRBJ2-7 and V is TRBV5-8; 9 bases align to TRBD1. The length of the CDR3 is 15 residues. Germline assignment: CDR1 SGHTS and CDR2 YDEGEE. The J segment lost 7 bases and the V segment lost 5 bases, leaving 13 bases of the junction unmatched. The CDR3 spells CASRSGTGPLGEQYF. In DNA form, the CDR3 reads TGTGCCAGCAGGTCCGGGACAGGGCCTTTGGGGGAGCAGTACTTC. The full variable domain, in which reference TRBV5-8 and TRBJ2-7 provide the parts outside the CDR3, is EAGVTQSPTHLIKTRGQQATLRCSPISGHTSVYWYQQALGLGLQFLLWYDEGEERNRGNFPPRFSGRQFPNYSSELNVNALELEDSALYLCASRSGTGPLGEQYFGPGTRLTVT.

The chain recombines TRBV4-3 with TRBJ1-4; D is possibly TRBD1 (5 bases). Germline assignment: CDR1 LGHNA and CDR2 YSLEER. This CDR3 is 16 amino acids long. V was clipped by 1 base and J by 4 bases, with 13 bases between them. The CDR3 sequence is CASSQGRGVGNEKLFF. In DNA form, the CDR3 reads TGCGCCAGCAGCCAAGGTCGGGGGGTGGGTAATGAAAAACTGTTTTTT.

Here the CDR3 DNA reads TGTGCCAGCAGCCCAGAAGGTCTAGCGGGAAATGAGCAGTTCTTC. Translated: CASSPEGLAGNEQFF. The chain is built from TRBV7-6 and TRBJ2-1; TRBD2 matches at 9 bases. V shed 5 bases, J shed 7 bases, and the junction held 9 bases outside the gene matches. Germline CDR1 reads SGHVS; CDR2 reads FNYEAQ. This CDR3 has 15 residues.

This clone is labeled large (0.1 to 1%). The genes are TRBV4-3 and TRBJ1-5; 8 nucleotides line up with TRBD1. The CDR3 sequence is 19 residues long. Trimming took 0 bases from V and 5 from J; bases not matched to a gene: 15. From germline, CDR1 is LGHNA and CDR2 YSLEER. CDR3 nucleotide sequence: TGCGCCAGCAGCCAAGATAAGGGTACAGGGGGGAAGGATGATCAGCCCCAGCATTTT. Translating gives CASSQDKGTGGKDDQPQHF.

This rearrangement joins TRBV19 to TRBJ2-3; 14 bases agree with TRBD2. The germline CDR1 and CDR2 sequences are LNHDA and SQIVND (reference sequence). There are 18 residues in the CDR3. Losses at the gene ends were 7 bases for V and 3 bases for J; bases not matched to a gene: 12. CDR3 DNA: TGTGCCAGTACCCCGGGACTAGCGGGAGACCTGGGGACAGATACGCAGTATTTT. Translation: CASTPGLAGDLGTDTQYF.

This clone was observed a few times. This sequence joins TRBV7-2 and TRBJ2-7; D is unresolved. Trimming pared 1 base from V and 2 bases from J, leaving 9 bases between. Germline V gene sequence: CDR1 SGHTA, CDR2 FQGNSA. The CDR3 has 14 amino acids. The CDR3 loop reads CASSLGPQTYEQYF. CDR3 nucleotide sequence: TGTGCCAGCAGCTTAGGGCCCCAGACCTACGAGCAGTACTTC.

V and J are TRBV5-1 and TRBJ1-1; perhaps TRBD1 as D (5 bases). The CDR3 has 14 residues. Germline assignment: CDR1 SGHRS and CDR2 YFSETQ. The V end lost 2 bases, the J end lost 4 bases, and 12 bases lay between the germline ends. CDR3 coding DNA: TGCGCCAGCAGCTTTTGGGGTAGGGGCACTGAAGCTTTCTTT. It specifies CASSFWGRGTEAFF.

CDR3 sequence: CASSLGPVTAANYGYTF. CDR3 DNA: TGTGCCAGCAGCCTGGGGCCGGTGACAGCCGCTAACTATGGCTACACCTTC. The chain has TRBV5-5 and TRBJ1-2; D is perhaps TRBD1 (5 bases). The CDR3 is 17 amino acids. V was clipped by 4 bases and J by 0 bases, with 19 bases between them. In germline, CDR1 is SGHKS, CDR2 YYEKEE (reference sequence).

The chain combines TRBV4-2 with TRBJ2-3; tentative D call: TRBD2 (6 bases). The germline V gene encodes CDR1 LGHNA and CDR2 YNFKEQ. Trimming shortened V by 3 bases and J by 6 bases, and 13 bases separated the two germline ends. CDR3 length: 14 residues. CDR3 protein: CASSQDGSLDTQYF. The CDR3 DNA sequence: TGTGCCAGCAGCCAGGACGGGAGCCTCGATACGCAGTATTTT.